This T cell receptor beta chain stems from a study of blood T cell repertoires in COVID-19. The overall study: The samples span acute and convalescent COVID-19 from the United States, Italy and Spain.

CDR1 is MGHRA and CDR2 is YSYEKL in the germline V gene. V lost 4 bases, J lost 0 bases, and 9 bases lay in between. This CDR3 contains 14 residues. Original methodology: Researchers report that nucleated cell counts were estimated from reference gene primer amplification. Clones were read by immunoSEQ multiplex PCR, and TCRdb kept only the in-frame ones, dropping some. V, J and clone size are those of that table, while D and trimming were read from the DNA. This sample yields roughly 93,000 clones, of which 89% are seen a single time; over 7% belongs to the top ten. The receptor was isolated from a man in his fifties with acute or convalescent COVID-19. The chain joins TRBV4-1 to TRBJ1-2; D is ambiguous. The sequenced sample consisted of peripheral blood. DNA for the CDR3: TGCGCCAGCAGCCTGGGGAGGGCTAACTATGGCTACACCTTC. Encoded protein: CASSLGRANYGYTF.